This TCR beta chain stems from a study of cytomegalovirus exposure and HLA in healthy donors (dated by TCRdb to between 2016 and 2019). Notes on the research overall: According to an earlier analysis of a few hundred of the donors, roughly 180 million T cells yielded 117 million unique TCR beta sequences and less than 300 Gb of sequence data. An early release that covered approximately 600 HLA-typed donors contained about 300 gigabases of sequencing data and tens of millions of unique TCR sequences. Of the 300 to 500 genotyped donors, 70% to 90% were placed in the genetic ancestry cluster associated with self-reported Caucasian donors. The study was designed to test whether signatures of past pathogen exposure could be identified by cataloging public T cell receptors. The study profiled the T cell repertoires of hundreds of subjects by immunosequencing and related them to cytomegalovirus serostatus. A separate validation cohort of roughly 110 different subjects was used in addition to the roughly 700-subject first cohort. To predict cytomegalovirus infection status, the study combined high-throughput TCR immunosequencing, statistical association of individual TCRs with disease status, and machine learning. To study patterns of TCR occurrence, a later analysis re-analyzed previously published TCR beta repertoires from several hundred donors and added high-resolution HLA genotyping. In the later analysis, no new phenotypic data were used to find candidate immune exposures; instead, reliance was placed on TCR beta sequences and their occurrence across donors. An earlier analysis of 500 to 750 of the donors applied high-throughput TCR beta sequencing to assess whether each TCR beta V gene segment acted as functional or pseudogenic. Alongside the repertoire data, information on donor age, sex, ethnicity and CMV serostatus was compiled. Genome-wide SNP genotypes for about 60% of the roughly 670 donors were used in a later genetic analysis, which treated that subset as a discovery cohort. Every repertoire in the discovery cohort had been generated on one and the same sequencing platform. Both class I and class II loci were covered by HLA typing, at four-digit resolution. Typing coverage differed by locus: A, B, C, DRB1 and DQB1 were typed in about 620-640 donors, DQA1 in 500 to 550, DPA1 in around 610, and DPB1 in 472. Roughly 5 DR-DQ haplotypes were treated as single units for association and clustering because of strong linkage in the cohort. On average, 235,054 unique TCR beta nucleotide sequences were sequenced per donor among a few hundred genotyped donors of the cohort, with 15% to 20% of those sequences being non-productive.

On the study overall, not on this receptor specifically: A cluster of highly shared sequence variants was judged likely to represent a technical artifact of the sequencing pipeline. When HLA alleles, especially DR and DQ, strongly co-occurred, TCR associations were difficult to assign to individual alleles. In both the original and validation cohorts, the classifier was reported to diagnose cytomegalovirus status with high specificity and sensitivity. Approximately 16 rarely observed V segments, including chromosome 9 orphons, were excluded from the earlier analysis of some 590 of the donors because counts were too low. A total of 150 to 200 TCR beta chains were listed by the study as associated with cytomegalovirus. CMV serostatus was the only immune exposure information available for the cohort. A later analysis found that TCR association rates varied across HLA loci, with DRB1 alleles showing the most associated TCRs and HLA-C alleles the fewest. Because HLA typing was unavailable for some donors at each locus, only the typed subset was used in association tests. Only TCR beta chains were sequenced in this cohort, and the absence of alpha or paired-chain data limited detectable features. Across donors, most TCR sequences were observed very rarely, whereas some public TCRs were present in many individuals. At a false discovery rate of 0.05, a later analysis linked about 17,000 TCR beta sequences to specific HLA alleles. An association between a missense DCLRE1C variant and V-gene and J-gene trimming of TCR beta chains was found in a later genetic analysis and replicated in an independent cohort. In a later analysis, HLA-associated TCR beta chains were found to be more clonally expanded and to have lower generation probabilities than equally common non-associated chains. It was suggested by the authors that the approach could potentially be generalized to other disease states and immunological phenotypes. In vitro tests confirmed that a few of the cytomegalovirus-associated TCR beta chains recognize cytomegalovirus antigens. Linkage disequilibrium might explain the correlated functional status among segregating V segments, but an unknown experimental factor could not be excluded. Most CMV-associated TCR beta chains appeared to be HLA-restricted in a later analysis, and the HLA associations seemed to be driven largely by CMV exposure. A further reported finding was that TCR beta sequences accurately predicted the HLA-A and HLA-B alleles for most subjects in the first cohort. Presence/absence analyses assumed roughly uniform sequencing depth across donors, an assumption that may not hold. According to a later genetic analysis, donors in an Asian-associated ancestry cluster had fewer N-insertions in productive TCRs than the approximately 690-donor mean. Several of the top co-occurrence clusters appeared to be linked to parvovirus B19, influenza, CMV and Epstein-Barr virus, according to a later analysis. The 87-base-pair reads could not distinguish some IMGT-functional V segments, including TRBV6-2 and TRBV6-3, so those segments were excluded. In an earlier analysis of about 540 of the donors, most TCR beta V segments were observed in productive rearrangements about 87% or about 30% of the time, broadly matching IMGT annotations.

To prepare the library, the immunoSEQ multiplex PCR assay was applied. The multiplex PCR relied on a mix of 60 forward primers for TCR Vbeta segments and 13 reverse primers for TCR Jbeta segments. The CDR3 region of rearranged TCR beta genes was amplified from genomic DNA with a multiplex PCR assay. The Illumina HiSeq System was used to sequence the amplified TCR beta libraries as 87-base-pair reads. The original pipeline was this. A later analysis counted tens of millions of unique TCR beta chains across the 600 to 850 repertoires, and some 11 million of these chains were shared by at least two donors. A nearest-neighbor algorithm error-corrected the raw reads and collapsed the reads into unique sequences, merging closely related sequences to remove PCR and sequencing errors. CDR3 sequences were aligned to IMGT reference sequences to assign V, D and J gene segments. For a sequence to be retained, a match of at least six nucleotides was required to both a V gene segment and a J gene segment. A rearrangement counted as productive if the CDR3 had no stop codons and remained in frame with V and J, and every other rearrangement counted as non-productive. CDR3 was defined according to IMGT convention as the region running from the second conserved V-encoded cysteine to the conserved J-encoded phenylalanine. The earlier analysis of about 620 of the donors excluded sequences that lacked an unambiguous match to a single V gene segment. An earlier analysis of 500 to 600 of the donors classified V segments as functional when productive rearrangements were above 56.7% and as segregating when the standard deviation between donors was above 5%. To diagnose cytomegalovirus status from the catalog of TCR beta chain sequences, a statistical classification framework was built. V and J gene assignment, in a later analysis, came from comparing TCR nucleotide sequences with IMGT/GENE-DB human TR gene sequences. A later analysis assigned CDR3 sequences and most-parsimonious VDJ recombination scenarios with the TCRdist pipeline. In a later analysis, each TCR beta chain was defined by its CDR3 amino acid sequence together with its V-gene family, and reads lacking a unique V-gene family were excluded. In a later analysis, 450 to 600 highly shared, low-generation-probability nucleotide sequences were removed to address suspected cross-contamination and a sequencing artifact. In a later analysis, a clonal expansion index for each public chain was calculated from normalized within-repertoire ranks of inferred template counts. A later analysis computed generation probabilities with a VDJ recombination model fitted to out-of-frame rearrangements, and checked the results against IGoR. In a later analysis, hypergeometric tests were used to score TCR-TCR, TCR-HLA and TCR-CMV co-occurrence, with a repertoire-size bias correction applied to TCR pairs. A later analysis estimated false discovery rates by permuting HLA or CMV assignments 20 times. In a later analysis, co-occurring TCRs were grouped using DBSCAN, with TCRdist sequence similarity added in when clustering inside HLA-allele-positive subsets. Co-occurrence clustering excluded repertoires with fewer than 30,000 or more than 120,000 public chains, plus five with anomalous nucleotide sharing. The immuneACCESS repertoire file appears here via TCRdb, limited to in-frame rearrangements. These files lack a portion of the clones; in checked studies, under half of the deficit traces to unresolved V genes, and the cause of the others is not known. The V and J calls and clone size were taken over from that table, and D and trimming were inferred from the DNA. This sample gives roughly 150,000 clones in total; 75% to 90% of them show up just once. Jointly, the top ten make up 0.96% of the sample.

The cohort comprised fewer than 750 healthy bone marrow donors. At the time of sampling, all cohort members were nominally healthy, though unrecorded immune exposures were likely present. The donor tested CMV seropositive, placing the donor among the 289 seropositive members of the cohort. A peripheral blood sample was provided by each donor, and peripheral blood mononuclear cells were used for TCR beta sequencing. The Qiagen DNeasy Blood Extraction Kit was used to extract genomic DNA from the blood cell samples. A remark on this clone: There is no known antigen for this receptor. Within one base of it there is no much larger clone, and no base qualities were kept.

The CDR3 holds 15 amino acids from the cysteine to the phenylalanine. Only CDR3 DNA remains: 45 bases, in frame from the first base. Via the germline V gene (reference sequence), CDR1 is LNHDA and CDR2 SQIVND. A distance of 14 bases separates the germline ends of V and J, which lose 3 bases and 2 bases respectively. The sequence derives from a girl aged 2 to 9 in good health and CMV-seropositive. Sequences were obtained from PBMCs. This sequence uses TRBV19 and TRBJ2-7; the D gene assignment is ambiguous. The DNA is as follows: TGTGCCAGTAGTATCGAAGGCGGTCTTCCCTACGAGCAGTACTTC. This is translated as CASSIEGGLPYEQYF.